What follows is one TCR beta chain and its context. The data stem from a study of T-cell reconstitution after alpha-beta-depleted transplantation in children. V was pared by 0 bases and J by 2 bases, with 3 bases of the junction left unmatched. Germline V lookup: CDR1 SGHRS, CDR2 YFSETQ. This CDR3 spans 16 amino acids. Unique molecular identifiers were incorporated into the prepared TCRbeta library. TCRdb analysed the PCR reads with MiXCR anew, one entry per CDR3 protein. Among approximately 500,000 distinct CDR3 sequences, 27% were seen once, and the ten largest hold about a third. This material consisted of PBMCs, taken before TCRalphabeta/CD19-depleted stem cell transplant. This TCR was sampled from a boy under two years old with Wiskott-Aldrich syndrome, due to receive a stem cell transplant. The chain uses TRBV5-1 and TRBJ2-5, with TRBD1 identical over 11 bases. CDR3 sequence: CASSLGDRGNQETQYF. The CDR3 DNA is TGCGCCAGCAGCTTGGGGGACAGGGGGAATCAAGAGACCCAGTACTTC.